The sequence of this T cell receptor (beta chain) was determined in a study of human T cells and chemical hapten exposure. Overall study: Patch tests containing 0.01% DPC, applied to the upper back, were read at 6 days. A patient group, mainly female, showed alopecia areata, totalis or universalis.

The study's findings and limits: PT1 expanded TCR numbers tracked positively with patch test score.

Per the original data handling: Sample-level TCR yields exhibited a median of approximately 88,000, with a range of about 20,000 to 700,000. TCRdb itself ran the RACE reads through MiXCR, one entry per CDR3 protein. These V and J calls rely on TCRdb rather than the paper's analysis. The sample includes fewer than 500,000 distinct CDR3 sequences, 4.8% of them seen just once. The time point is: patch test 1, 2 weeks after DPC sensitization. Treatment here: therapeutic diphenylcyclopropenone sensitization with weekly scalp DPC. With respect to this clonotype: Its antigen is as yet unknown.

The germline gives CDR1 SGHVS, CDR2 FNYEAQ. Between the trimmed V and J ends, which lost 5 bases and 3 bases, there was a span of 13 bases. The CDR3 has 14 amino acids. This clonotype was obtained from a woman aged 50 to 60 with alopecia areata. Some clones in this sample may be carry-over from other donors' samples. Sequencing was performed on whole blood, taken in connection with sensitization to the hapten diphenylcyclopropenone (DPC). The chain carries TRBV7-6 and TRBJ1-1; D remains ambiguous. The CDR3: CASSAGPLDTEAFF. The CDR3 region has the DNA TGTGCCAGCAGCGCTGGACCTTTAGACACTGAAGCTTTCTTT.